One sample yielded the 18 T cell receptor beta chains listed below, sequenced in a study of blood T cell repertoires in COVID-19. Sequencing used immunoSEQ multiplex PCR; TCRdb keeps in-frame clones, though not all of them. This sample yields 100,000 to 120,000 clones, of which approximately 82% are seen a single time; under 5% belongs to the top ten. Sequenced material: peripheral blood. The receptors come from a woman aged 65 to 85 with acute or convalescent COVID-19.

The chain uses TRBV7-2 and TRBJ2-2; 12 bases map to TRBD2. Losses at the gene ends were 0 bases for V and 7 bases for J; bases not matched to a gene: 9. Germline lookup yields CDR1 SGHTA and CDR2 FQGNSA. There are 18 residues in the CDR3. CDR3 in DNA: TGTGCCAGCAGCTTAGCGCTACTAGCGGGGGGAACGAGCGGGGAGCTGTTTTTT. As protein: CASSLALLAGGTSGELFF.

The rearrangement uses TRBV5-1 and TRBJ2-3; 9 bases map to TRBD2. Trimming took 2 bases from V and 6 from J; bases not matched to a gene: 10. The CDR3 totals 16 residues. Germline V lookup: CDR1 SGHRS, CDR2 YFSETQ. The CDR3, as DNA: TGCGCCAGCAGCTTCAAAGCGGGGGGCCTACCCGATACGCAGTATTTT. It translates to CASSFKAGGLPDTQYF.

This rearrangement joins TRBV6-5 to TRBJ2-3; possible D gene TRBD2, 5 bases. The V gene lost 4 bases and the J gene lost 7 bases, with 12 bases spanning the gap. Per germline, CDR1 MNHEY and CDR2 SVGAGI. CDR3 length equals 13 residues. This CDR3 reads CASSSTSHYTQYF. The CDR3 DNA follows: TGTGCCAGCAGTTCCACTAGTCATTATACGCAGTATTTT.

The rearrangement uses TRBV28 and TRBJ1-2, with a weak D call TRBD1 (5 bases). Trimming shortened V by 6 bases and J by 1 base, and 9 bases separated the two germline ends. CDR1 and CDR2 from the germline V gene are MDHEN and SYDVKM. The CDR3 is 13 residues long. The CDR3 loop reads CASSPGLNYGYTF. The CDR3 nucleotides read TGTGCCAGCAGCCCGGGACTTAACTATGGCTACACCTTC.

Comment on this clone: This specimen includes other DNA sequences encoding the same CDR3. The V and J genes are TRBV7-9 and TRBJ2-5, with TRBD2 matching 8 bases. Germline V gives CDR1 SEHNR, CDR2 FQNEAQ (reference sequence). The CDR3 consists of 16 residues. V shed 1 base and J 0 bases; nucleotides not matched to a gene: 4. CDR3 DNA: TGTGCCAGCAGCTTAGATGGCGGGGGGAACCAAGAGACCCAGTACTTC. Its protein is CASSLDGGGNQETQYF.

The chain joins TRBV4-3 to TRBJ1-6; 7 nucleotides match TRBD1. V gave up 0 bases and J gave up 7 bases; unmatched junction bases: 6. Germline assignment: CDR1 LGHNA and CDR2 YSLEER. The length of the CDR3 is 16 residues. The CDR3: CASSQEGQGGNSPLHF. Here the CDR3 DNA reads TGCGCCAGCAGCCAAGAGGGCCAGGGGGGCAATTCACCCCTCCACTTT.

The chain carries TRBV9 and TRBJ2-3, with D possibly TRBD1 on 6 matching bases. Trimming removed 2 bases at V and 5 bases at J, with 12 bases between. CDR1 is SGDLS, CDR2 YYNGEE, per germline. The CDR3 is 14 residues long. CDR3 nucleotides: TGTGCCAGCAGCGTGGGTAAGGGGGTAGATACGCAGTATTTT. Protein: CASSVGKGVDTQYF.

A few counts support this clone. This same CDR3 is encoded by further DNA sequences in the sample. The V gene is TRBV11-2, the J gene TRBJ2-7, with unresolved D. The CDR3 covers 15 residues. Per the germline V gene, CDR1 is SGHAT and CDR2 is FQNNGV. Trimming shortened V by 0 bases and J by 0 bases, and 9 bases separated the two germline ends. CDR3 amino acids: CASSLDRRSSYEQYF. As DNA, the CDR3 is TGTGCCAGCAGCTTAGATAGGCGGAGCTCCTACGAGCAGTACTTC.

V is TRBV28 and J is TRBJ2-5; 9 positions agree with TRBD2. Trimming took 7 bases from V and 6 from J; bases not matched to a gene: 9. Germline-derived CDR1 and CDR2 are MDHEN and SYDVKM. CDR3 size: 14 residues. The CDR3 here is CASTVAGDRQTQYF. CDR3 coding DNA: TGTGCCAGCACCGTAGCGGGAGACCGCCAGACCCAGTACTTC.

CDR3 in amino acids: CASSMGQGNTEAFF. The CDR3 coding sequence is TGTGCCAGTAGTATGGGGCAGGGGAACACTGAAGCTTTCTTT. The chain is built from TRBV19 and TRBJ1-1; D is perhaps TRBD1 (5 bases). Germline CDR1 LNHDA, CDR2 SQIVND (reference sequence). The ends were cut back, 3 bases at V and 1 base at J, with 9 bases in the middle. CDR3 length: 14 residues. The full variable domain, its missing parts supplied by reference TRBV19 and TRBJ1-1, is DGGITQSPKYLFRKEGQNVTLSCEQNLNHDAMYWYRQDPGQGLRLIYYSQIVNDFQKGDIAEGYSVSREKKESFPLTVTSAQKNPTAFYLCASSMGQGNTEAFFGQGTRLTVV.

The chain carries TRBV3-1 (or the pseudogene TRBV3-2) and TRBJ1-1, with D possibly being TRBD1 (5 bases). Germline V CDR1 and CDR2: LGHDT, YNNKEL (reference sequence). Trimming removed 4 bases at V and 1 base at J, with 13 bases between. This CDR3 comprises 15 residues. This chain's CDR3 is CASSPPRGTNTEAFF. The CDR3 coding sequence is TGTGCCAGCAGCCCACCAAGGGGTACGAACACTGAAGCTTTCTTT.

This chain joins TRBV7-2 and TRBJ2-3, with 7 bases aligning to TRBD1. In germline, CDR1 is SGHTA, CDR2 FQGNSA. Trimming removed 2 bases from V and 0 bases from J; junction bases left unmatched: 5. The CDR3 runs to 16 residues. The CDR3 DNA reads as TGTGCCAGCAGCTTAAGGGTGGGACAGAGCACAGATACGCAGTATTTT. Amino acids: CASSLRVGQSTDTQYF.

The CDR3 is CASRGEDGETQYF. DNA for the CDR3: TGTGCCAGCAGGGGGGAGGATGGGGAGACCCAGTACTTC. The rearrangement joins TRBV5-6 to TRBJ2-5; tentatively, D is TRBD2 (6 bases). Germline assignment: CDR1 SGHDT and CDR2 YYEEEE. V was cut by 5 bases and J by 5 bases, with 13 bases left in between. The CDR3 has 13 amino acids.

The chain recombines TRBV29-1 with TRBJ2-2; 11 nucleotides line up with TRBD2. CDR3 length equals 15 residues. Germline trimming cut 5 bases from V and 5 bases from J; bases unmatched to any gene: 7. The V gene's germline CDR1 is SQVTM and CDR2 ANQGSEA. The CDR3 nucleotides are TGCAGCGTTACTAGCGGGGGACTAGTGACCGGGGAGCTGTTTTTT. Its translation: CSVTSGGLVTGELFF.

The chain couples TRBV7-7 to TRBJ2-5; D is perhaps TRBD2 (6 bases). The CDR3 consists of 15 residues. Germline CDR1 and CDR2: SSHAT and FNYEAQ (reference sequence). V lost 2 bases and J 4 bases, leaving 14 bases between the germline ends. The CDR3, as DNA: TGTGCCAGCAGCTTATCCCACCAGCGGGCAGAGACCCAGTACTTC. It specifies CASSLSHQRAETQYF.

The CDR3 DNA reads TGTGCCAGCCAAAGTTACACAGGGGACCATCAGCCCCAGCATTTT. Its protein product is CASQSYTGDHQPQHF. The chain recombines TRBV2 with TRBJ1-5; TRBD1 matches at 7 bases. V lost 8 bases, J lost 5 bases, and 12 bases stayed unmatched. Germline CDR1 SNHLY, CDR2 FYNNEI. The CDR3 runs to 15 residues.

The chain carries TRBV6-1 and TRBJ2-3; 7 bases match TRBD2. V lost 4 bases to trimming and J lost 0 bases; unmatched junction nucleotides: 13. Germline CDR1 MNHNS, CDR2 SASEGT. The CDR3 spans 18 residues. In DNA, the CDR3 is TGTGCCAGCAGTGGCGGGGAGGGGTCATCGCGTAGCACAGATACGCAGTATTTT. Translation: CASSGGEGSSRSTDTQYF.

J is TRBJ2-5 and V is TRBV5-1, with D possibly TRBD1 on 6 matching bases. With 4 bases removed from V and 0 bases from J, the gap between germline ends came to 16 bases. The CDR3 is 16 residues long. The germline V gene has CDR1 SGHRS and CDR2 YFSETQ. The CDR3, as DNA: TGCGCCAGCAGCCCAGGACAGTCGGGGTACCAAGAGACCCAGTACTTC. Amino acid sequence: CASSPGQSGYQETQYF.